This TCR beta chain is from a study of T-cell reconstitution after alpha-beta-depleted transplantation in children (dated by TCRdb to between 2015 and 2016). Regarding the complete study: Using TCR repertoire profiling, the study quantitatively followed how T-cell immune reconstitution unfolded in children after TCRalphabeta/CD19-depleted allogeneic hematopoietic cell transplantation.

The CDR3 measures 13 amino acids from cysteine to phenylalanine. Only the CDR3 region is kept as DNA, spanning 39 bases read in frame from base 1. CDR1 and CDR2 were assigned from the germline V gene (reference sequence) as DFQATT and SNEGSKA. Deletion took 1 base off V and 2 bases off J, with a span of 8 bases between the germline ends. The library was obtained by PCR. The reads were generated on an Illumina HiSeq 2500. Molecular barcoding was employed in the preparation of TCR libraries, with unique molecular identifiers being used to normalize TCRbeta repertoire quantification. TCRdb applied fastp at Q25 and MiXCR to the public reads, then kept only in-frame beta chains. Rows merge per CDR3 protein into single entries with the most common DNA and genes. This sample lists almost 250,000 distinct CDR3 sequences; about a quarter were detected once. 2% to 3% of the sample is in the top ten clones. According to the study, the label for this sample's treatment or condition signals: allogeneic hematopoietic cell transplantation with graft depleted of TCRalphabeta T cells and CD19 B cells. Transplant recipients were children who received TCRalphabeta/CD19-depleted allogeneic hematopoietic cell grafts.

Study-level results and caveats: Apparently early alphabetaT-cell count recovery about two months after transplant reportedly relied on only several hundred rapidly expanded clones derived from non-depleted graft cells. The frequencies of hyperexpanded clones fell over the following months, and after one year, T-cell counts and TCRbeta diversity were mostly attributed to newly produced T cells. In some patients, high TCRbeta diversity at day 60 was attributed to recipient T cells and intrathymic progenitors that had survived conditioning.

Remarks on this clonotype: What this receptor recognizes is not known. No qualities accompany the bases; no much larger clone lies one base away.

The rearranged segments are TRBV20-1 and TRBJ2-5; the D gene is possibly TRBD1, with 5 bases matching. Sequenced here: PBMCs, sampled before TCRalphabeta/CD19-depleted stem cell transplant. The TCR was taken from a girl aged 2-10 years with Fanconi anemia, due to receive a stem cell transplant. The CDR3 protein: CSARVQGQETQYF. The sequenced DNA: TGCAGTGCTAGAGTCCAGGGTCAAGAGACCCAGTACTTC.